Following are 8 T cell receptor beta chains from one sample sequenced in a study of beta chain features in type 1 diabetes. The whole isolated RNA underwent reverse transcription, so sequencing captured expressed TCRB transcripts. TCRdb's copy holds only in-frame clones and misses some; the assay was immunoSEQ multiplex PCR. The table shows approximately 330,000 clones, with about 11% occurring only once. Sequences were obtained from naive CD4+ T cells from blood. These receptors all come from a woman aged 30 to 39 in good health.

Only a few counts were recorded for this clone. This chain joins TRBV29-1 and TRBJ2-7; the match to TRBD2 covers 9 bases. CDR3 length: 13 amino acids. Germline V CDR1 and CDR2: SQVTM, ANQGSEA. J gave up 3 bases and V 6 bases, and 6 bases lay outside the gene matches. This chain's CDR3 is CSVEGTSRYEQYF. The CDR3 coding sequence is TGCAGCGTGGAGGGGACTAGCCGCTACGAGCAGTACTTC.

This clone occurred a few times. V and J are TRBV19 and TRBJ1-1; the D gene is possibly TRBD1 (5 bases). This CDR3 has 13 amino acids. The V end lost 3 bases, the J end lost 4 bases, and 9 bases lay between the germline ends. Germline V gives CDR1 LNHDA, CDR2 SQIVND (reference sequence). The CDR3: CASSMSGFTEAFF. The CDR3 nucleotides read TGTGCCAGTAGTATGTCAGGGTTCACTGAAGCTTTCTTT.

This clone was recorded a few times. This sequence joins TRBV7-9 and TRBJ2-1; a weak D match, TRBD2 (6 bases). V shed 4 bases and J shed 8 bases, with 18 bases lying between them. The CDR3 loop spans 15 amino acids. The V gene's germline CDR1 is SEHNR and CDR2 FQNEAQ (reference sequence). The CDR3 DNA reads TGTGCCAGCAGCTCCGGGAGCCTGGGTGTCGATGAGCAGTTCTTC. It is translated as CASSSGSLGVDEQFF.

The chain joins TRBV28 to TRBJ1-1, with D perhaps matching TRBD1 (5 bases). Per germline, CDR1 MDHEN and CDR2 SYDVKM. The CDR3 totals 11 residues. V lost 10 bases and J 10 bases, leaving 16 bases between the germline ends. As DNA, the CDR3 is TGTGCCACCTATTCAGGGTTCGGAGCTTTCTTT. Residues: CATYSGFGAFF.

This clone was seen more than once but under ten times. The chain is built from TRBV4-3 and TRBJ1-2, with TRBD1 matching 7 bases. This CDR3 is built from 15 residues. V dropped 4 bases and J dropped 2; count of bases not matched to a gene: 7. Germline V gives CDR1 LGHNA, CDR2 YSLEER. DNA of the CDR3: TGCGCCAGCAGCCGAACAGGGGTAGGCAACTATGGCTACACCTTC. The encoded protein is CASSRTGVGNYGYTF.

Concerning this clone itself: Mismatch with germline at one junction end may stem from a read error. This chain connects TRBV5-4 to TRBJ2-4, with D tentatively TRBD2 (5 bases). The CDR3 sequence is 16 residues long. The germline CDR1 and CDR2 sequences are SGHNT and YYREEE (reference sequence). The CDR3 spells CASSQDSTASRNIQYF. The CDR3, as DNA: TGCGCCAGCAGCCAAGACTCTACGGCTAGCAGAAACATTCAGTACTTC.

This clone was counted a few times. The chain joins TRBV18 to TRBJ1-1; 9 nucleotides line up with TRBD1. V lost 5 bases, J lost 10 bases, and 5 bases stayed unmatched. The CDR3 is 12 amino acids. Per germline, CDR1 KGHSH and CDR2 LQKENI. The DNA for the CDR3 is TGTGCCAGCTCAAAAGAGACAGGGGGAGCTTTCTTT. Amino acid sequence: CASSKETGGAFF.

This clone was observed a few times. In the same sample, other DNA sequences code for this CDR3. This chain connects TRBV7-9 to TRBJ1-1; no clear D gene. The V gene's germline CDR1 is SEHNR and CDR2 FQNEAQ (reference sequence). V was clipped by 0 bases and J by 2 bases, with 4 bases between them. This CDR3 is 13 amino acids long. The DNA of the CDR3 is TGTGCCAGCAGCTTAGCGCGCAACACTGAAGCTTTCTTT. This encodes CASSLARNTEAFF.